What follows describes a single T cell receptor beta chain. The germline V gene has CDR1 SEHNR and CDR2 FQNEAQ (reference sequence). With V trimmed by 4 bases and J by 5 bases, 8 bases remained unmatched. The CDR3 totals 16 residues. Use of 60 Vbeta and 13 Jbeta primers characterized the PCR. Assay used: immunoSEQ multiplex PCR; TCRdb lists only in-frame clones, some missing. The table counts 110,000 to 150,000 clones; about 2.5% lies in the top ten. This sample is part of a study of cytomegalovirus exposure and HLA in healthy donors. Source material: PBMCs. The receptor's source is a middle-aged man in good health and CMV-seronegative. The genes are TRBV7-9 and TRBJ1-5; 10 nucleotides match TRBD1. The CDR3 nucleotides read TGTGCCAGCAGCTCTAGACAGGGGGCTTGGGATCAGCCCCAGCATTTT. It is translated as CASSSRQGAWDQPQHF. Full variable domain (rest looked up from reference TRBV7-9 and TRBJ1-5): DTGVSQNPRHKITKRGQNVTFRCDPISEHNRLYWYRQTLGQGPEFLTYFQNEAQLEKSRLLSDRFSAERPKGSFSTLEIQRTEQGDSAMYLCASSSRQGAWDQPQHFGDGTRLSIL.